The 24 T cell receptor beta chains given below trace back to one sample, sequenced in a study of tissue T cells after allogeneic stem cell transplantation. TCRdb keeps only in-frame clones here, not all; method: immunoSEQ multiplex PCR. The sample contains thousands of clones, roughly a third of which appear only once. Time point indicated: mouse harvest day 14 after allogeneic transplant. Each mouse received 10^7 T-cell-depleted marrow cells plus 10^6 splenic CD5+ T cells by tail vein. The sequenced material came from skin. The receptors were gathered from a female BALB/c mouse given C57BL/6 T cells with graft-versus-host disease after an allogeneic hematopoietic cell transplant.

This clone was seen only a few times. Germline and genes: mouse. The observed sequence ends 1 residue before the CDR3 terminus, with the missing tail filled in from the germline J gene. The V and J genes are TRBV26 and TRBJ1-4; 9 bases are a match to TRBD1. J lost 7 bases, V lost 2 bases, and 8 bases had no gene match. There are 16 residues in the CDR3. Germline V lookup: CDR1 KGHPV, CDR2 FQNQEV (reference sequence). The CDR3 reads CASSLPGTGRGERLFF. The sequenced CDR3 bases are TGTGCCAGCAGTCTGCCGGGGACAGGGAGAGGCGAAAGATTATTT. The whole variable domain, remainder taken from reference TRBV26 and TRBJ1-4, is NSKVIQTPRYLVKGQGQKAKMRCIPEKGHPVVFWYQQNKNNEFKFLINFQNQEVLQQIDMTEKRFSAECPSNSPCSLEIQSSEAGDSALYLCASSLPGTGRGERLFFGHGTKLSVL.

Points on this clone: The gene symbols are mouse symbols. The CDR3 loop is CASSASYEQYF. The part of the CDR3 DNA that was read is TGTGCCAGCAGTGCCTCCTATGAACAGTAC. This chain links TRBV15 with TRBJ2-7; D is unresolved. The read ends 1 residue early relative to the CDR3; the germline J gene fills the gap. The CDR3 runs to 11 residues. Germline lookup yields CDR1 SGHND and CDR2 FRSKSL. The ends were cut back, 5 bases at V and 0 bases at J, with 2 bases in the middle.

Concerning this clone itself: Genes here carry mouse names. Sequencing ends 1 residue short of the CDR3 end; the germline J gene provides the rest. The J gene is TRBJ2-1, the V gene TRBV5, with 8 bases fitting TRBD2. Germline-derived CDR1 and CDR2 are LGHNA and YNLKQL (reference sequence). Trimming cost V 2 bases and J 6 bases; bases outside gene matches: 3. CDR3 length: 14 amino acids. The chain's CDR3 is CASSQLGTGAEQFF. CDR3 bases read: TGTGCCAGCAGCCAACTCGGGACTGGTGCTGAGCAGTTC.

To note about this clone: Gene and germline names: mouse. The read finishes 1 residue shy of the CDR3 end, and the germline J gene is used to complete it. The chain is built from TRBV19 and TRBJ2-3, with 12 positions matching TRBD1. V shed 2 bases, J shed 0 bases, and the junction held 1 base outside the gene matches. This CDR3 is 16 amino acids long. The germline gives CDR1 FNHDT, CDR2 SITEND (reference sequence). The sequenced CDR3 bases are TGTGCCAGCAGTATCGGGACAGGGGGCAGTGCAGAAACGCTGTAT. As protein: CASSIGTGGSAETLY. The full-length CDR3 reads as CASSIGTGGSAETLYF.

This clone counts as medium-sized (0.01 to 0.1%). Mouse germline and gene names are used. The read gets to within 1 residue of the CDR3 end, and the germline J gene fills in the rest. The V and J genes are TRBV12-1 and TRBJ2-4; the D gene is possibly TRBD2 (6 bases). V gave up 0 bases and J gave up 3 bases, with 9 bases separating them. This CDR3 is 14 amino acids long. Germline V gene data show CDR1 as SGHSN and CDR2 as HYEKVE. The CDR3 DNA, read in part, is TGTGCCAGCTCTCTCGTGGGGGTCCAAAACACCTTGTAC. Translated: CASSLVGVQNTLY. The full CDR3 reads CASSLVGVQNTLYF.

Within the sample, this clone is medium-sized. The gene symbols are mouse symbols. The sequence runs out 1 residue before the end of the CDR3; the remainder is reconstructed from the germline J gene. The genes are TRBV31 and TRBJ2-5; 7 positions agree with TRBD2. Trimming at V came to 0 bases and at J to 0 bases, leaving 0 bases not matched to a gene. The CDR3 spans 14 residues. Germline lookup yields CDR1 GKSSPN and CDR2 SITVG. CDR3 sequence: CAWSLWGNQDTQYF. The part of the CDR3 DNA that was read is TGTGCCTGGAGTCTCTGGGGGAACCAAGACACCCAGTAC.

In its sample, this clone was seen a few times. The germline and genes are mouse ones. The read ends 1 residue before the CDR3 terminus; that terminus is restored from the germline J gene. V is TRBV26 and J is TRBJ2-1; no firm D call. The CDR3 spans 13 residues. CDR1 and CDR2 from the germline V gene are KGHPV and FQNQEV (reference sequence). V was shortened by 3 bases and J by 3 bases, with 6 bases between the two germline ends. CDR3 DNA (partial): TGTGCCAGCAGTCTCGGGGTCTATGCTGAGCAGTTC. Its translation: CASSLGVYAEQF. In full, the CDR3 is CASSLGVYAEQFF.

By sample fraction, this clone is large. Gene names and germline refer to mouse. Sequencing ends 1 residue short of the CDR3 end; the germline J gene provides the rest. The chain carries TRBV13-1 and TRBJ2-7; TRBD2 matches at 9 bases. The CDR3 spans 15 residues. The junction had 5 bases not matched to a gene; V was cut back by 4 bases and J by 0 bases. Looked up from germline, CDR1 is NSHNY and CDR2 is SYGAGN. The CDR3 sequence is CASSMDWGSSYEQYF. The part of the CDR3 DNA that was read is TGTGCCAGCAGTATGGACTGGGGAAGCTCCTATGAACAGTAC.

In regard to this clone: The genes are named according to mouse. The CDR3 is cut off 1 residue early in the read; its end comes from the germline J gene. The V gene is TRBV3, the J gene TRBJ2-4; D is undetermined. Germline V gene sequence: CDR1 SNHLY, CDR2 FYNGKV (reference sequence). The CDR3 contains 13 residues. The V end lost 4 bases, the J end lost 0 bases, and 5 bases lay between the germline ends. The CDR3: CASSSQSQNTLYF. Partial CDR3 DNA: TGTGCCAGCAGCTCACAAAGTCAAAACACCTTGTAC. Variable domain in full (rest from reference TRBV3 and TRBJ2-4): GPKVLQIPSHQIIDMGQMVTLNCDPVSNHLYFYWYKQILGQQMEFLVNFYNGKVMEKSKLFKDQFSVERPDGSYFTLKIQPTALEDSAVYFCASSSQSQNTLYFGAGTRLSVL.

The sample holds a few counts of this clone. Gene names denote mouse genes. The CDR3 is cut off 1 residue early in the read; its end comes from the germline J gene. The chain links TRBV26 to TRBJ2-5; D remains unclear. The length of the CDR3 is 12 residues. V lost 5 bases and J lost 8, with 11 bases in between. Per germline, CDR1 KGHPV and CDR2 FQNQEV (reference sequence). This chain's CDR3 is CASSTSRGTQYF. The CDR3 bases that were read are TGTGCCAGCAGTACAAGCCGGGGCACCCAGTAC.

Within the sample, this clone is medium-sized. Any gene name here is a mouse gene name. The CDR3 extends 1 residue past the end of the read, so its final part is completed from the germline J gene. Distinct nucleotide sequences in the sample also encode this CDR3. This sequence joins TRBV26 and TRBJ2-1, with D unclear. Trimming removed 3 bases from V and 6 bases from J, with 3 bases in between. The germline gives CDR1 KGHPV, CDR2 FQNQEV (reference sequence). This CDR3 contains 11 residues. CDR3 DNA, as far as it was read: TGTGCCAGCAGTCTTGGTGCTGAGCAGTTC. It translates to CASSLGAEQF. The entire CDR3 protein is CASSLGAEQFF.

Points on this clone: Mouse germline and gene names are used. The read falls 1 residue short of the CDR3 end, and the missing part is taken from the germline J gene. The chain carries TRBV31 and TRBJ2-3, with D maybe TRBD2 (7 bases). The germline V gene encodes CDR1 GKSSPN and CDR2 SITVG. The CDR3 totals 16 residues. V was trimmed by 0 bases and J by 0 bases, leaving 13 bases between them. CDR3 residues: CAWSLLGAFSAETLYF. The part of the CDR3 DNA that was read is TGTGCCTGGAGTCTCCTGGGGGCCTTTAGTGCAGAAACGCTGTAT.

As to this clone: Genes here carry mouse names. Read sequence stops 1 residue before the CDR3 end, and the germline J gene provides the missing end. The chain couples TRBV4 to TRBJ1-1, with a tentative D call TRBD1 (5 bases). V lost 5 bases to trimming and J lost 5 bases, with 12 bases between them. This CDR3 has 13 amino acids. The germline CDR1 and CDR2 sequences are LGHDT and YNNKQL (reference sequence). The CDR3 DNA, read in part, is TGTGCCAGCAGCCTCTTACGGGGGACAGAAGTCTTC. Its translation: CASSLLRGTEVF. The full CDR3 reads CASSLLRGTEVFF.

This clone has more than one count but fewer than ten. The gene names given are mouse names. With the read ending 1 residue before the CDR3 end, the germline J gene is used to fill in that end. The chain has TRBV23 and TRBJ1-1; TRBD1 was called by the table and not checked on the DNA. Germline CDR1 reads KGHTA; CDR2 reads FQNQQP. The CDR3 consists of 13 residues. The DNA read from the CDR3 is TGCTCCAGCAGTCAATCTGGGACAACAGAAGTCTTC. This sequence encodes CSSSQSGTTEVF. The whole CDR3 is CSSSQSGTTEVFF.

By its share, this clone is large. The gene names here belong to mouse. Read coverage stops 1 residue before the CDR3 terminus; the germline J gene supplies the remainder. The chain has TRBV13-1 and TRBJ2-7, with D unresolved. Trimming cost V 0 bases and J 4 bases, with 5 bases left between them. The CDR3 runs to 12 residues. Germline V gene sequence: CDR1 NSHNY, CDR2 SYGAGN. Partial CDR3 DNA: TGTGCCAGCAGTGATGGCTGGTATGAACAGTAC. Its protein product is CASSDGWYEQY. Given in full, the CDR3 is CASSDGWYEQYF.

With respect to this clone: Genes and germline come from the mouse. Read data end 1 residue before the CDR3 end; the end is taken from the germline J gene. The J gene is TRBJ2-1, the V gene TRBV3, with 9 bases fitting TRBD2. Unmatched junction bases numbered 3, after V lost 2 bases and J lost 7 bases. The CDR3 spans 14 residues. Germline CDR1 and CDR2: SNHLY and FYNGKV (reference sequence). The CDR3 spells CASSLNWGAAEQFF. Partial CDR3 DNA: TGTGCCAGCAGCTTAAACTGGGGGGCGGCTGAGCAGTTC.

Points on this clone: The genes and germline here are from mouse. Read data end 1 residue before the CDR3 end; the end is taken from the germline J gene. The chain couples TRBV24 to TRBJ2-5, with 7 bases lining up with TRBD1. Germline V gives CDR1 KGHTA, CDR2 FRNEEI. Trimming at V came to 2 bases and at J to 0 bases, leaving 2 bases not matched to a gene. The CDR3 is 15 residues long. The CDR3 bases that were read are TGTGCCAGCAGTCTGCGGGACAGTAACCAAGACACCCAGTAC. Its translation: CASSLRDSNQDTQY. The CDR3, in full, reads CASSLRDSNQDTQYF.

Details on this clone: The listed genes are named as in mouse. The read terminates 1 residue ahead of where the CDR3 ends, so the germline J gene completes it. The J gene is TRBJ1-1, the V gene TRBV26; 8 nucleotides align to TRBD1. Per the germline V gene, CDR1 is KGHPV and CDR2 is FQNQEV (reference sequence). The V segment lost 6 bases and the J segment 4 bases; nucleotides outside the gene matches: 4. The CDR3 runs to 13 residues. The chain's CDR3 is CASSRGPGTEVFF. CDR3 DNA (partial): TGTGCCAGCAGCAGGGGGCCCGGCACAGAAGTCTTC.

This clone was observed a handful of times. Mouse gene names and germline throughout. The sequence runs out 1 residue before the end of the CDR3; the remainder is reconstructed from the germline J gene. The chain couples TRBV26 to TRBJ2-7, with D tentatively TRBD1 or TRBD2 (7 bases each). V was clipped by 2 bases and J by 3 bases, with 11 bases between them. The CDR3 contains 14 residues. Germline assignment: CDR1 KGHPV and CDR2 FQNQEV (reference sequence). The CDR3 bases that were read are TGTGCCAGCAGTCTGCCAGGGGGGGTCTATGAACAGTAC. Amino acid sequence: CASSLPGGVYEQY. The whole CDR3 region reads CASSLPGGVYEQYF.

Comment on this clone: Gene and germline names: mouse. The CDR3 end lies 1 residue beyond the end of the read and is filled in from the germline J gene. V is TRBV3 and J is TRBJ2-7; 10 positions match TRBD2. The J segment lost 7 bases and the V segment lost 5 bases, leaving 5 bases of the junction unmatched. Germline CDR1 and CDR2: SNHLY and FYNGKV (reference sequence). The CDR3 consists of 13 residues. The DNA read from the CDR3 is TGTGCCAGCAGCCCGACTGGGGGGAGGGAACAGTAC. Its translation: CASSPTGGREQY. The complete CDR3 sequence is CASSPTGGREQYF. Full variable domain (outside the CDR3, taken from reference TRBV3 and TRBJ2-7): GPKVLQIPSHQIIDMGQMVTLNCDPVSNHLYFYWYKQILGQQMEFLVNFYNGKVMEKSKLFKDQFSVERPDGSYFTLKIQPTALEDSAVYFCASSPTGGREQYFGPGTRLTVL.

Of note for this clone: Genes and germline are mouse. The read ends 1 residue before the CDR3 terminus; that terminus is restored from the germline J gene. The chain uses TRBV26 and TRBJ1-3, with D possibly matching TRBD1 (6 bases). CDR1 is KGHPV, CDR2 FQNQEV, per germline (reference sequence). Trimming shortened V by 3 bases and J by 4 bases, and 7 bases separated the two germline ends. The CDR3 runs to 13 residues. The sequenced CDR3 bases are TGTGCCAGCAGTCTCACAGGGGGAAATACGCTCTAT. As protein: CASSLTGGNTLY. The whole CDR3 region reads CASSLTGGNTLYF. The full variable domain, rest sourced from reference TRBV26 and TRBJ1-3, is NSKVIQTPRYLVKGQGQKAKMRCIPEKGHPVVFWYQQNKNNEFKFLINFQNQEVLQQIDMTEKRFSAECPSNSPCSLEIQSSEAGDSALYLCASSLTGGNTLYFGEGSRLIVV.

With regard to this clone: Gene names and germline match the mouse. The read halts 1 residue ahead of the CDR3 end, with the missing end drawn from the germline J gene. J is TRBJ1-5 and V is TRBV1; D not certain. V lost 0 bases, J lost 7 bases, and 7 bases lay in between. Germline V gene data show CDR1 as NSQYPW and CDR2 as LRSPGD (reference sequence). There are 13 residues in the CDR3. The CDR3: CTCSADRQQAPLF. The sequenced part of the CDR3 DNA is TGCACCTGCAGTGCAGATCGACAACAGGCTCCGCTT.

This clone was recorded a few times. Mouse germline and gene names are used. The read is 1 residue too short to cover the CDR3 end, so that end is filled in from the germline J gene. The chain carries TRBV26 and TRBJ2-2, with D tentatively TRBD1 (5 bases). The V end lost 4 bases, the J end lost 3 bases, and 6 bases lay between the germline ends. The germline V gene has CDR1 KGHPV and CDR2 FQNQEV (reference sequence). This CDR3 is built from 13 residues. The CDR3 protein is CASSRTYTGQLYF. The sequenced CDR3 bases are TGTGCCAGCAGTCGGACATACACCGGGCAGCTCTAC.

This clone was detected a few times. Genes and germline come from the mouse. Read data end 1 residue before the CDR3 end; the end is taken from the germline J gene. The chain recombines TRBV1 with TRBJ1-5; D ambiguous. CDR1 is NSQYPW, CDR2 LRSPGD, per germline (reference sequence). Trimming removed 0 bases at V and 5 bases at J, with 5 bases between. This CDR3 is built from 13 residues. The covered CDR3 bases are TGCACCTGCAGTGCAGAATGGGACCAGGCTCCGCTT. Translation: CTCSAEWDQAPL. The full CDR3 protein reads CTCSAEWDQAPLF.